The rows below give T cell receptor beta chains drawn from one sample of a study of blood T cells in healthy people across ages. One entry per CDR3 protein, called by TCRdb with MiXCR from the 5' RACE reads. This sample has under 750,000 distinct CDR3 sequences, with 45% to 55% found just once. The sequenced material came from blood. The receptors derive from a man aged 80 or over in good health. Each CDR3 is given with its conserved first and last residue. A D gene is named only where the DNA matches it firmly. The size entry is marked missing in some rows and otherwise reads once, few, many or a size class.

d_gene	v_gene	j_gene	abundance	CDR3aa	CDR3nt
.	TRBV4-2	TRBJ1-2	.	CASSQGSRGLHGGYTF	TGTGCCAGCAGCCAAGGGTCCAGGGGACTCCATGGTGGCTACACCTTC
.	TRBV29-1	TRBJ2-7	.	CSAGGGDYEQYF	TGCAGCGCCGGTGGTGGAGACTACGAGCAGTACTTC
.	TRBV7-9	TRBJ1-1	.	CASSDRGAPTEAFF	TGTGCCAGCAGCGATAGGGGGGCGCCCACTGAAGCTTTCTTT
.	TRBV7-2	TRBJ2-1	few	CASSHGRSYNEQFF	TGTGCCAGCAGTCACGGGCGCTCCTACAATGAGCAGTTCTTC
TRBD1	TRBV3-1	TRBJ1-1	.	CASRKGQGNTEAFF	TGTGCCAGCAGGAAGGGACAGGGCAACACTGAAGCTTTCTTT
TRBD2	TRBV7-9	TRBJ2-3	many	CASSYGTSGTTDTQYF	TGTGCCAGCAGTTACGGGACTAGCGGTACCACAGATACGCAGTATTTT
TRBD2	TRBV5-1	TRBJ2-7	.	CASSPAGVNYEQYF	TGCGCCAGCAGCCCGGCGGGGGTGAACTACGAGCAGTACTTC
TRBD1	TRBV7-9	TRBJ2-7	.	CASSPFRVTGGSYEQYF	TGTGCCAGCAGCCCATTTCGGGTGACAGGGGGCTCCTACGAGCAGTACTTC
TRBD1	TRBV20-1	TRBJ2-5	.	CSARFPRGLQGAEEQYF	TGCAGTGCTAGATTCCCTCGCGGTCTGCAGGGGGCAGAAGAGCAGTACTTC
TRBD2	TRBV10-3	TRBJ2-1	.	CAIVQGLADEQFF	TGTGCCATCGTCCAGGGACTAGCGGACGAGCAGTTCTTC
.	TRBV7-2	TRBJ2-7	.	CASSGGLEQYF	TGTGCCAGCAGCGGGGGGCTCGAGCAGTACTTC
.	TRBV3-1	TRBJ2-7	.	CASSHPLGGSGSYEQYF	TGTGCCAGCAGCCATCCCCTCGGAGGATCCGGGTCCTACGAGCAGTACTTC
.	TRBV27	TRBJ1-1	.	CASVTTVRGHTEAFF	TGTGCCAGCGTTACAACCGTGAGGGGTCACACTGAAGCTTTCTTT
.	TRBV12-3/TRBV12-4	TRBJ2-5	many	CASSLPFERSETQYF	TGTGCCAGCAGTTTACCCTTCGAGAGGTCAGAGACCCAGTACTTC
TRBD1	TRBV15	TRBJ1-2	.	CATSRGQGFFYGYTF	TGTGCCACCAGCAGAGGACAGGGTTTTTTCTATGGCTACACCTTC
.	TRBV7-2	TRBJ2-4	.	CASSPDTKNIQYF	TGTGCCAGCTCCCCTGATACCAAAAACATTCAGTACTTC
.	TRBV12-3/TRBV12-4	TRBJ2-7	.	CASSLVGNGSYEQYF	TGCGCCAGCAGTTTAGTGGGAAACGGCTCCTACGAGCAGTACTTC
.	TRBV25-1	TRBJ2-5	.	CASSPAHRGGLETQYF	TGTGCCAGCAGCCCAGCACACAGGGGAGGCTTGGAGACCCAGTACTTC
.	TRBV6-5	TRBJ1-5	few	CASRSTWGNQPQHF	TGTGCCAGCAGGTCAACCTGGGGGAATCAGCCCCAGCATTTT
TRBD1	TRBV15	TRBJ2-5	.	CATSRDSRQGGNQETQYF	TGTGCCACCAGCAGAGATTCCCGACAGGGTGGGAACCAAGAGACCCAGTACTTC
.	TRBV10-1	TRBJ2-7	.	CASSDRQGSSYEQYF	TGCGCCAGCAGTGACCGTCAGGGGAGCTCCTACGAGCAGTACTTC
TRBD1	TRBV12-5	TRBJ1-6	.	CASGGQGMYNSPLHF	TGTGCTAGTGGTGGACAGGGAATGTATAATTCACCCCTCCACTTT
.	TRBV9	TRBJ2-7	.	CASSPRDHPSYEQYF	TGTGCCAGCAGCCCTAGGGACCACCCGTCCTACGAGCAGTACTTC
.	TRBV21-1	TRBJ2-3	.	CASSPGKLAGAPGTDTQYF	TGTGCCAGCAGCCCCGGAAAACTAGCGGGGGCCCCTGGCACAGATACGCAGTATTTT
.	TRBV12-3/TRBV12-4	TRBJ1-2	.	CASSFRPGDYGYTF	TGTGCCAGCAGTTTTAGGCCAGGGGATTATGGCTACACCTTC
.	TRBV20-1	TRBJ2-5	few	CSASARSAIGETQYF	TGCAGTGCTAGCGCACGTTCGGCCATTGGGGAGACCCAGTACTTC
TRBD1	TRBV7-2	TRBJ2-7	.	CASSFAPGGRVYEQYF	TGTGCCAGCAGCTTTGCCCCAGGGGGCAGGGTATACGAGCAGTACTTC